Shown below are 21 T cell receptor beta chains from a single sample sequenced in a study of blood T cell repertoires in COVID-19. The protocol was immunoSEQ multiplex PCR, while the TCRdb copy is restricted to in-frame clones and leaves out a portion. The sample yields approximately 200,000 clones, approximately 92% seen once. What was sequenced was PBMCs or T cells enriched from blood (not recorded which). These receptors came from a woman in her forties with acute COVID-19.

The count of this clone is one. The chain carries TRBV5-6 and TRBJ2-5, with a tentative D call TRBD2 (6 bases). V lost 4 bases and J 3 bases, leaving 16 bases between the germline ends. This CDR3 region has 15 residues. Germline V gene sequence: CDR1 SGHDT, CDR2 YYEEEE. The chain's CDR3 is CASSRRVAGEETQYF. CDR3 DNA: TGTGCCAGCAGCAGGAGGGTGGCAGGAGAAGAGACCCAGTACTTC.

The chain combines TRBV7-2 with TRBJ2-3, with 7 bases fitting TRBD2. The V gene's germline CDR1 is SGHTA and CDR2 FQGNSA. This CDR3 has 14 amino acids. V lost 5 bases to trimming and J lost 11 bases; unmatched junction nucleotides: 13. CDR3 loop: CASSITLTSSGQYF. CDR3 DNA sequence: TGTGCCAGCAGCATTACGTTGACTAGCTCCGGGCAGTATTTT.

This chain joins TRBV27 and TRBJ2-7, with 8 bases identical to TRBD1. With 3 bases clipped from V and 2 bases from J, the junction kept 3 bases outside the gene matches. The CDR3 loop spans 14 amino acids. The germline V gene encodes CDR1 MNHEY and CDR2 SMNVEV (reference sequence). The DNA for the CDR3 is TGTGCCAGCAGTTTCGTGACAGGGGCCTACGAGCAGTACTTC. This codes for CASSFVTGAYEQYF.

This clone showed up just once. The chain carries TRBV5-4 and TRBJ1-2; TRBD1 matches 8 bases. The CDR3 spans 16 residues. The trim removed 0 bases at V and 2 bases at J, leaving 6 bases unmatched. Germline CDR1 is SGHNT and CDR2 is YYREEE (reference sequence). CDR3 in DNA: TGTGCCAGCAGCTTGGGACAGGGGAGATCGAACTATGGCTACACCTTC. This translates into CASSLGQGRSNYGYTF.

The J gene is TRBJ2-3, the V gene TRBV6-5; possible D gene TRBD2, 5 bases. The CDR3 sequence is 14 residues long. Germline V gives CDR1 MNHEY, CDR2 SVGAGI. Deletions cut 10 bases from V and 2 bases from J, with 16 bases between. CDR3 amino acids: CATNTQRSTDTQYF. The CDR3 bases are TGTGCCACCAACACTCAGCGGTCCACAGATACGCAGTATTTT.

V usage is TRBV15 and J usage is TRBJ2-7, with unresolved D. CDR1 is LNHNV and CDR2 is YYDKDF in the germline V gene (reference sequence). V was cut by 2 bases and J by 5 bases, with 13 bases left in between. The CDR3 loop spans 14 amino acids. CDR3 nucleotides: TGTGCCACCAGCAGAAGACAACGAGTCGACGAGCAGTACTTC. It codes for CATSRRQRVDEQYF.

This chain links TRBV5-6 with TRBJ2-1, with 7 bases identical to TRBD2. The CDR3 is 15 residues long. Germline V gives CDR1 SGHDT, CDR2 YYEEEE. The junction had 2 bases not matched to a gene; V was cut back by 2 bases and J by 0 bases. This chain's CDR3 is CASSFGLVSYNEQFF. The CDR3 DNA is TGTGCCAGCAGCTTCGGACTAGTCTCCTACAATGAGCAGTTCTTC.

The V and J genes are TRBV7-9 and TRBJ2-1; possible D gene TRBD1, 6 bases. CDR3 length equals 15 residues. Germline assignment: CDR1 SEHNR and CDR2 FQNEAQ (reference sequence). Trimming removed 5 bases at V and 5 bases at J, with 16 bases between. This CDR3 is CASSPRGGRHNEQFF. CDR3 DNA sequence: TGTGCCAGCAGCCCCAGGGGCGGCAGGCACAATGAGCAGTTCTTC.

V and J are TRBV7-9 and TRBJ2-7; TRBD1 matches 10 bases. Germline lookup yields CDR1 SEHNR and CDR2 FQNEAQ (reference sequence). This CDR3 has 15 amino acids. The J segment lost 5 bases and the V segment lost 5 bases, leaving 9 bases of the junction unmatched. CDR3 region: CASSVIRDRGNEQYF. The CDR3 DNA reads as TGTGCCAGCAGCGTGATCCGGGACAGGGGTAACGAGCAGTACTTC.

The chain uses TRBV5-5 and TRBJ2-4; D call uncertain. Germline V gene sequence: CDR1 SGHKS, CDR2 YYEKEE (reference sequence). V gave up 0 bases and J gave up 0 bases, with 4 bases separating them. The CDR3 is made up of 14 amino acids. The CDR3 nucleotides read TGTGCCAGCAGCTTGGCACTAGCCAAAAACATTCAGTACTTC. This encodes CASSLALAKNIQYF.

CDR3 nucleotide sequence: TGTGCCAGCAGCCAAGATGAGACAGGGACTAATTCACCCCTCCACTTT. It codes for CASSQDETGTNSPLHF. The chain carries TRBV4-2 and TRBJ1-6; 7 nucleotides align to TRBD1. CDR3 length: 16 residues. Germline V CDR1 and CDR2: LGHNA, YNFKEQ. The trim removed 0 bases at V and 6 bases at J, leaving 5 bases unmatched.

V is TRBV2 and J is TRBJ2-3; a weak D match, TRBD1 (6 bases). Per the germline V gene, CDR1 is SNHLY and CDR2 is FYNNEI. Trimming took off 0 bases at V and 2 bases at J, with 18 bases between the two ends. This CDR3 contains 18 residues. CDR3 sequence reads: CASSEALAVGTITDTQYF. The CDR3 DNA reads TGTGCCAGCAGTGAAGCCCTAGCCGTTGGGACAATCACAGATACGCAGTATTTT.

This clone appeared a single time. J is TRBJ2-1 and V is TRBV25-1; 10 bases line up with TRBD1. CDR1 MGHDK and CDR2 SYGVNS come from the germline V gene. With V trimmed by 4 bases and J by 7 bases, 13 bases remained unmatched. This CDR3 has 17 amino acids. As DNA, the CDR3 is TGTGCCAGCAGTGCCACCGGGACAGGGGTTACAGGGAATGAGCAGTTCTTC. It translates to CASSATGTGVTGNEQFF. Full variable domain (outside the CDR3, taken from reference TRBV25-1 and TRBJ2-1): EADIYQTPRYLVIGTGKKITLECSQTMGHDKMYWYQQDPGMELHLIHYSYGVNSTEKGDLSSESTVSRIRTEHFPLTLESARPSHTSQYLCASSATGTGVTGNEQFFGPGTRLTVL.

The chain links TRBV19 to TRBJ2-1; 7 positions agree with TRBD1. With V trimmed by 5 bases and J by 3 bases, 7 bases remained unmatched. The CDR3 is 15 amino acids. The V gene's germline CDR1 is LNHDA and CDR2 SQIVND (reference sequence). The CDR3 is CASSPGQASYNEQFF. The DNA for the CDR3 is TGTGCCAGTAGTCCAGGACAGGCAAGCTACAATGAGCAGTTCTTC.

The chain couples TRBV6-1 to TRBJ2-1; a possible D gene is TRBD1 (5 bases). The CDR3 is made up of 19 amino acids. Germline assignment: CDR1 MNHNS and CDR2 SASEGT. Trimming removed 3 bases from V and 0 bases from J, with 21 bases in between. The CDR3 loop reads CASSEPLPGAPTSYNEQFF. CDR3 DNA sequence: TGTGCCAGCAGTGAGCCCCTCCCTGGGGCCCCGACCTCCTACAATGAGCAGTTCTTC.

This chain links TRBV19 with TRBJ1-5; perhaps TRBD1 as D (5 bases). V was pared by 5 bases and J by 4 bases, with 15 bases between. The germline gives CDR1 LNHDA, CDR2 SQIVND (reference sequence). CDR3 length equals 15 residues. CDR3 loop: CASSPGGERNQPQHF. The DNA for the CDR3 is TGTGCCAGTAGTCCCGGGGGGGAACGGAATCAGCCCCAGCATTTT.

The chain couples TRBV3-1 (or the pseudogene TRBV3-2) to TRBJ2-5; D remains ambiguous. V dropped 0 bases and J dropped 5 bases, with 7 bases sitting between them. This CDR3 has 13 residues. Germline lookup yields CDR1 LGHDT and CDR2 YNNKEL (reference sequence). CDR3 residues: CASSQEPVETQYF. CDR3 in DNA: TGTGCCAGCAGCCAAGAACCGGTCGAGACCCAGTACTTC.

The chain joins TRBV7-6 to TRBJ1-3; D is undetermined. From germline, CDR1 is SGHVS and CDR2 FNYEAQ. V lost 1 base and J 0 bases, leaving 10 bases between the germline ends. There are 16 residues in the CDR3. CDR3 DNA: TGTGCCAGCAGCTTAGATTTTGGCCGCTCTGGAAACACCATATATTTT. This translates into CASSLDFGRSGNTIYF.

The table lists this clone with a count of one. CDR3 amino acids: CASFPTGQYYGYTF. The CDR3, as DNA: TGTGCCAGCTTCCCCACCGGACAGTACTATGGCTACACCTTC. J is TRBJ1-2 and V is TRBV28; D might be TRBD1 (6 bases). This CDR3 contains 14 residues. CDR1 MDHEN and CDR2 SYDVKM come from the germline V gene. The ends were cut back, 8 bases at V and 3 bases at J, with 16 bases in the middle.

The chain has TRBV27 and TRBJ1-6, with 10 bases matching TRBD1. CDR3 length: 14 residues. V lost 8 bases and J lost 6; bases outside the gene matches: 4. Germline CDR1 and CDR2: MNHEY and SMNVEV (reference sequence). CDR3 nucleotide sequence: TGTGCCAGCGGACAGGGGGGATTTAATTCACCCCTCCACTTT. Residues: CASGQGGFNSPLHF.

This clone was counted between two and nine times. This chain uses TRBV6-5 with TRBJ1-4; D is unresolved. Germline loops: CDR1 MNHEY, CDR2 SVGAGI. V was cut by 0 bases and J by 7 bases, with 12 bases left in between. The CDR3 has 15 amino acids. CDR3 coding DNA: TGTGCCAGCAGTTACTCGAATACCCCGAGTGAAAAACTGTTTTTT. This codes for CASSYSNTPSEKLFF.